The 14 T cell receptor beta chains listed next were all sequenced from one sample in a study of siplizumab effects on memory and regulatory T cells. Data came from immunoSEQ multiplex PCR; TCRdb stores just in-frame clones and leaves some out. This table holds about 100,000 clones, more than 90% found once. The specimen was CD4+ T cells sorted from blood. These receptors originate from a human donor in good health.

The chain recombines TRBV12-5 with TRBJ1-3; a weak D match, TRBD1 (5 bases). This CDR3 contains 14 residues. V shed 4 bases and J shed 9 bases, with 16 bases lying between them. Per germline, CDR1 LGHNT and CDR2 FRNRAP. The CDR3 sequence is CASGSQGAAGTIYF. CDR3 bases: TGTGCTAGTGGTTCTCAGGGTGCCGCTGGCACCATATATTTT.

The CDR3 coding sequence is TGTGCCAGCAGCCAGGGGACAGGGCAAGAGACCCAGTACTTC. This sequence encodes CASSQGTGQETQYF. The chain uses TRBV4-2 and TRBJ2-5; 9 bases are shared with TRBD1. Germline CDR1 and CDR2: LGHNA and YNFKEQ. V lost 3 bases to trimming and J lost 2 bases; unmatched junction nucleotides: 1. The CDR3 consists of 14 residues.

V gene TRBV6-5 combines with J gene TRBJ1-2; 9 bases are a match to TRBD1. Germline V gives CDR1 MNHEY, CDR2 SVGAGI. V trimming: 7 bases; J trimming: 4 bases; junction bases outside the gene matches: 7. This CDR3 is 14 amino acids long. CDR3 nucleotide sequence: TGTGCCAGCAAATCGTCGACAGGGGGCTATGGCTACACCTTC. The encoded protein is CASKSSTGGYGYTF.

The chain combines TRBV18 with TRBJ2-6; a weak D match, TRBD1 (6 bases). The CDR3 length is 19 residues. Germline V CDR1 and CDR2: KGHSH, LQKENI. Trimming stripped 3 bases from V and 1 base from J, with 19 bases between. CDR3 region: CASSPVRGSERSGANVLTF. DNA of the CDR3: TGTGCCAGCTCACCGGTCAGGGGTTCGGAACGATCTGGGGCCAACGTCCTGACTTTC.

This rearrangement joins TRBV19 to TRBJ2-4, with D tentatively TRBD1 (6 bases). Trimming stripped 6 bases from V and 5 bases from J, with 14 bases between. CDR1 is LNHDA and CDR2 is SQIVND in the germline V gene (reference sequence). CDR3 length: 14 residues. CDR3 protein: CASSLRGHQNIQYF. The CDR3, as DNA: TGTGCCAGTAGCCTAAGGGGACACCAAAACATTCAGTACTTC.

V gene TRBV6-1 combines with J gene TRBJ1-1; D gene uncertain. Germline CDR1 reads MNHNS; CDR2 reads SASEGT. The V end was cut by 6 bases, the J end by 2 bases, with 16 bases between. There are 15 residues in the CDR3. The CDR3 DNA reads as TGTGCCAGCAGAGTTCGGACTCTCACCAACACTGAAGCTTTCTTT. It codes for CASRVRTLTNTEAFF.

This rearrangement joins TRBV10-3 to TRBJ1-4; no clear D. The germline CDR1 and CDR2 sequences are ENHRY and SYGVKD. The CDR3 spans 13 residues. V was pared by 3 bases and J by 8 bases, with 10 bases between. CDR3: CAISELGKEKLFF. CDR3 bases: TGTGCCATCAGTGAATTGGGGAAGGAAAAACTGTTTTTT.

The rearrangement joins TRBV11-3 to TRBJ2-3; no definite D call. Germline V gene lookup returns CDR1 SGHNT and CDR2 YENEEA. V was cut by 3 bases and J by 2 bases, with 9 bases left in between. The CDR3 covers 14 residues. This chain's CDR3 is CASSLDGPTDTQYF. The DNA of the CDR3 is TGTGCCAGCAGCTTGGATGGGCCCACAGATACGCAGTATTTT.

The chain is built from TRBV30 and TRBJ1-3, with D possibly matching TRBD1 (5 bases). Trimming removed 2 bases from V and 2 bases from J, with 10 bases in between. Germline V gives CDR1 GTSNPN, CDR2 SVGIG (reference sequence). The CDR3 sequence is 14 residues long. This chain's CDR3 is CAWSRLGPGNTIYF. The CDR3 DNA reads as TGTGCCTGGAGTAGGCTGGGACCTGGAAACACCATATATTTT.

This rearrangement joins TRBV9 to TRBJ2-5; D possibly uses TRBD1 or TRBD2 (5 bases each). The length of the CDR3 is 16 residues. Trimming pared 4 bases from V and 5 bases from J, leaving 21 bases between. Germline values: CDR1 SGDLS, CDR2 YYNGEE. CDR3 coding DNA: TGTGCCAGCAGCTCCCATGACAGCCTGGGACGGGAGACCCAGTACTTC. It yields the protein CASSSHDSLGRETQYF.

The chain joins TRBV5-6 to TRBJ1-1, with a possible D match to TRBD1 (6 bases). Trimming cost V 0 bases and J 5 bases, with 17 bases left between them. CDR1 SGHDT and CDR2 YYEEEE come from the germline V gene. The CDR3 covers 16 residues. The CDR3 loop reads CASSLGSVGGPTEAFF. The CDR3 DNA sequence: TGTGCCAGCAGCTTGGGGTCGGTAGGGGGGCCGACTGAAGCTTTCTTT.

The genes are TRBV9 and TRBJ1-1; D gene ambiguous. The CDR3 sequence is 13 residues long. Between the trimmed V and J ends, which lost 4 bases and 0 bases, there was a span of 7 bases. Germline V lookup: CDR1 SGDLS, CDR2 YYNGEE. The CDR3 DNA reads as TGTGCCAGCAGCCTAGAGGTGAACACTGAAGCTTTCTTT. Translated: CASSLEVNTEAFF. The entire variable domain, with the rest obtained from reference TRBV9 and TRBJ1-1, is as follows: DSGVTQTPKHLITATGQRVTLRCSPRSGDLSVYWYQQSLDQGLQFLIQYYNGEERAKGNILERFSAQQFPDLHSELNLSSLELGDSALYFCASSLEVNTEAFFGQGTRLTVV.

V and J are TRBV7-3 and TRBJ2-3, with D perhaps TRBD2 (5 bases). Germline V gene data show CDR1 as SGHTA and CDR2 as FQGTGA. CDR3 size: 14 residues. The germline V and J ends were trimmed by 2 bases and 6 bases, with 12 bases remaining between them. The CDR3 sequence: CASSLLAVTDTQYF. CDR3 coding DNA: TGTGCCAGCAGCTTACTAGCTGTTACTGATACGCAGTATTTT.

The chain carries TRBV19 and TRBJ2-3; D ambiguous. Trimming removed 3 bases from V and 5 bases from J, with 12 bases in between. This CDR3 is 14 amino acids long. Germline V gene sequence: CDR1 LNHDA, CDR2 SQIVND (reference sequence). Here the CDR3 reads CASSIWLEEDTQYF. CDR3 DNA: TGTGCCAGTAGTATCTGGCTAGAGGAAGATACGCAGTATTTT.